There are many counts of the clone carrying this T cell receptor (beta chain). Its matching antigen is unknown. This specimen belongs to a study of blood T cells in healthy people across ages. Researchers report isolating at least 7 million PBMCs per sample. The authors extracted at least 5 micrograms of total RNA per sample. Broader study findings: A roughly linear fall in TCR beta diversity per million T cells was seen with increasing age. Relative to aged donors, long-lived donors carried more naive CD4+ cells and displayed higher diversity.

The germline V gene has CDR1 SEHNR and CDR2 FQNEAQ (reference sequence). There are 14 residues in the CDR3. V gave up 5 bases and J gave up 5 bases, with 15 bases separating them. Combining a sample-barcoded 5' primer with a J-beta primer mix, a second PCR ran for about 7 to 11 cycles. TCRdb re-called the 5' RACE reads with MiXCR, one entry per CDR3 protein. Of around 870,000 distinct CDR3 sequences listed, more than 25% were seen once; the top ten hold about 18%. The chain employs TRBV7-9 and TRBJ2-5; the D gene could be TRBD1 or TRBD2 (5 bases each). Sequenced sample: blood. This TCR was recovered from an elderly woman in good health. The CDR3 region is CASSPGAPGETQYF. For the CDR3, the DNA is TGTGCCAGCAGCCCCGGGGCCCCGGGGGAGACCCAGTACTTC.